The clone carrying this TCR beta chain was seen only once. Trimming removed 7 bases at V and 8 bases at J, with 17 bases between. The CDR3 spans 13 residues. Germline V gene sequence: CDR1 MNHEY, CDR2 SVGAGI. This entry comes from a study of blood T cell repertoires in COVID-19. In the original processing: Amplifying reference gene primers gave estimates of nucleated cell counts. This table comes from immunoSEQ multiplex PCR, and its TCRdb copy is limited to in-frame clones, with some not included. That table gives V, J and clone size, and the DNA gave D and trimming. The table shows some 250,000 clones, with approximately 86% occurring only once.

This clonotype was sampled from a man aged 30-40 years with active or convalescent COVID-19. This chain connects TRBV6-5 to TRBJ1-1, with D perhaps TRBD1 (5 bases). Sequenced sample: peripheral blood. The CDR3 sequence: CASNKPGGVEAFF. The CDR3 nucleotides read TGTGCCAGCAATAAACCGGGGGGGGTCGAAGCTTTCTTT.